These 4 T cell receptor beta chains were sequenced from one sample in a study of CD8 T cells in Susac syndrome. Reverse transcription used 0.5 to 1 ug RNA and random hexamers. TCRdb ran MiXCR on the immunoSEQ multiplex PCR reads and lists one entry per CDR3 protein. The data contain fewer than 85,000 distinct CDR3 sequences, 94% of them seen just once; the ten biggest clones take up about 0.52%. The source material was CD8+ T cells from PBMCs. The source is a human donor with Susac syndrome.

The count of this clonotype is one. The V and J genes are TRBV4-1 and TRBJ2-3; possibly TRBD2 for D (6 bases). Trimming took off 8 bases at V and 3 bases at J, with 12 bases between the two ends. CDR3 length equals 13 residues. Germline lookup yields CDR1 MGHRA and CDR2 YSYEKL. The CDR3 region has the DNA TGCGCCAGCCGAGCGGGCGGGACAGATACGCAGTATTTT. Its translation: CASRAGGTDTQYF.

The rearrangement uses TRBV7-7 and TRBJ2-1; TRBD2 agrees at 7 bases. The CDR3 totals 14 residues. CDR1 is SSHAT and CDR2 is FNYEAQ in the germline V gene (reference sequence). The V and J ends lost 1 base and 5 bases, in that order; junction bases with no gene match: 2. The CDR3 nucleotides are TGTGCCAGCAGCTTAGAGCGGGGCGACAATGAGCAGTTCTTC. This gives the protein CASSLERGDNEQFF.

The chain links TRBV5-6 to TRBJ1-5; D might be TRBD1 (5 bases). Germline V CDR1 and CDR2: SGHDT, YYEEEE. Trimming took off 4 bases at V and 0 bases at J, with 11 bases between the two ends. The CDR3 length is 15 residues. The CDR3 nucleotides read TGTGCCAGCAGCCGGGACTCCGATAGCAATCAGCCCCAGCATTTT. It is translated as CASSRDSDSNQPQHF.

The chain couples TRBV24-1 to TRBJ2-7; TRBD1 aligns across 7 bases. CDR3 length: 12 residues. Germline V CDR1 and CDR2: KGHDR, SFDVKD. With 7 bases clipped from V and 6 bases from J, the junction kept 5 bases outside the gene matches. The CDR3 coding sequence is TGTGCCACCAGGGACAGGTCGGGCGAGCAGTACTTC. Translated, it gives CATRDRSGEQYF.